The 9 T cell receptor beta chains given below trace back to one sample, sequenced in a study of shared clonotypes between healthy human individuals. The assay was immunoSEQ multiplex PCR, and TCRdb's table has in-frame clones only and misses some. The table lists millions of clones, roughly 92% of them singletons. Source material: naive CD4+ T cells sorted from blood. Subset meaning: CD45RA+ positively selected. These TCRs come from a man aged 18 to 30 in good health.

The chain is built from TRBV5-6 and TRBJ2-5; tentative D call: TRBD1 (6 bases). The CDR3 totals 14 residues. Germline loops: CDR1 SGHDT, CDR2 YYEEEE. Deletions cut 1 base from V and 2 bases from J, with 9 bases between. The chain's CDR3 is CASSLHRGQETQYF. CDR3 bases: TGTGCCAGCAGCTTGCATAGGGGGCAAGAGACCCAGTACTTC.

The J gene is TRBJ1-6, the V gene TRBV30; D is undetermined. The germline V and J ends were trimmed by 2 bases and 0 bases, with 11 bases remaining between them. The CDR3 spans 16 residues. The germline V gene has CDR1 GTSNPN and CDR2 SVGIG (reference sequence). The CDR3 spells CAWSLGGSSYNSPLHF. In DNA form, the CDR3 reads TGTGCCTGGAGTTTAGGAGGGAGCTCCTATAATTCACCCCTCCACTTT.

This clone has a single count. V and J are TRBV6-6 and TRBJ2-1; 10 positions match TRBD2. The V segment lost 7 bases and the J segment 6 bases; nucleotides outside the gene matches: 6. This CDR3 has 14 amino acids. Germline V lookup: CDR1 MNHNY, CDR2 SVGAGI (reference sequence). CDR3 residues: CASKRLAGVNEQFF. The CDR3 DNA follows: TGTGCCAGCAAGCGGCTAGCGGGAGTCAATGAGCAGTTCTTC.

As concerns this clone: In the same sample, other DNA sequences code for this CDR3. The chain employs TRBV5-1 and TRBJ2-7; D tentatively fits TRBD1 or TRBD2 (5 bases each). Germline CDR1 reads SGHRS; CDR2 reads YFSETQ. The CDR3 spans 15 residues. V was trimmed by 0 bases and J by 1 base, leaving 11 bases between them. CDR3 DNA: TGCGCCAGCAGCTTGGTGACGGGGCCGTCCTACGAGCAGTACTTC. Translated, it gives CASSLVTGPSYEQYF. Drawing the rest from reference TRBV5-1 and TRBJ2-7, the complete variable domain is KAGVTQTPRYLIKTRGQQVTLSCSPISGHRSVSWYQQTPGQGLQFLFEYFSETQRNKGNFPGRFSGRQFSNSRSEMNVSTLELGDSALYLCASSLVTGPSYEQYFGPGTRLTVT.

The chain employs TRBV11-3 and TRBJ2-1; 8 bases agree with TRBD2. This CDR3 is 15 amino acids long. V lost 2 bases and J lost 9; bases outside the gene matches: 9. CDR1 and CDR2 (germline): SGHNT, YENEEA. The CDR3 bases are TGTGCCAGCAGCTTAATGCCGGGAGGGGCGGGTGAGCAGTTCTTC. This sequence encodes CASSLMPGGAGEQFF.

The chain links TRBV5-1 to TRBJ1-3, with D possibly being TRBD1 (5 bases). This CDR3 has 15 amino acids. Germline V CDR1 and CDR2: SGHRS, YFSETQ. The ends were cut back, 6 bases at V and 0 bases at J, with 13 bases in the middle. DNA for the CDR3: TGCGCCAGCACATCCGAGGGGAGCTCTGGAAACACCATATATTTT. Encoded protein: CASTSEGSSGNTIYF. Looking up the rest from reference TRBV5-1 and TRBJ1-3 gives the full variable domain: KAGVTQTPRYLIKTRGQQVTLSCSPISGHRSVSWYQQTPGQGLQFLFEYFSETQRNKGNFPGRFSGRQFSNSRSEMNVSTLELGDSALYLCASTSEGSSGNTIYFGEGSWLTVV.

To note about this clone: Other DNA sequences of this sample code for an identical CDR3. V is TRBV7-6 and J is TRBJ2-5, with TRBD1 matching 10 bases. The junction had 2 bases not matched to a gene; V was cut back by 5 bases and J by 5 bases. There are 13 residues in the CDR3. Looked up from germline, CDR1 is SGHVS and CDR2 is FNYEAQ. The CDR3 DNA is TGTGCCAGCAGCCGGGACAGGGGCGAGACCCAGTACTTC. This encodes CASSRDRGETQYF.

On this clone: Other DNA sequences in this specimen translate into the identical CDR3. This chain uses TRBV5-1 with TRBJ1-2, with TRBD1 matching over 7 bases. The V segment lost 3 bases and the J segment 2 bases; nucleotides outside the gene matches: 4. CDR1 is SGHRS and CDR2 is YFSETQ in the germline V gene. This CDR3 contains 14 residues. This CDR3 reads CASSSTGANYGYTF. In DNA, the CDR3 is TGCGCCAGCAGCTCTACAGGGGCGAACTATGGCTACACCTTC.

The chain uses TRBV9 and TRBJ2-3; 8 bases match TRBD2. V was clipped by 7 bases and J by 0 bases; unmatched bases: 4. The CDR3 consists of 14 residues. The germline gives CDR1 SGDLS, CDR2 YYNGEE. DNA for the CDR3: TGTGCCAGCGGTAGCGGGGCTAGCACAGATACGCAGTATTTT. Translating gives CASGSGASTDTQYF.